This entry lists 13 T cell receptor beta chains sequenced from one sample in a study of T-cell memory formation after mild COVID-19. MiXCR, run by TCRdb on the 5' RACE reads, gives a single entry per CDR3 protein. The table lists 400,000 to 450,000 distinct CDR3 sequences, around 17% of them singletons, with 20% to 25% in the top ten. The sample comprised PBMCs or a T cell subset sorted from them (not recorded which). The receptor source for this set is a man aged 18-30 years who had mild COVID-19 (a few samples of this study predate the infection). Cell type and time point are not known.

The gene calls are TRBV5-1 and TRBJ1-2; TRBD1 aligns across 11 bases. V gave up 3 bases and J gave up 6 bases; unmatched junction bases: 4. The CDR3 is 14 residues long. The germline V gene encodes CDR1 SGHRS and CDR2 YFSETQ. The CDR3 nucleotides read TGCGCCAGCAGCTCTCAGGACAGGGGGCATGGCTACACCTTC. This encodes CASSSQDRGHGYTF.

This clonotype has more than one count but fewer than ten. The chain joins TRBV20-1 to TRBJ1-3, with unresolved D. The CDR3 is made up of 15 amino acids. Germline V gene data show CDR1 as DFQATT and CDR2 as SNEGSKA (reference sequence). V lost 2 bases, J lost 9 bases, and 20 bases lay in between. The CDR3 is CSARIKGRKRRTIYF. The CDR3 DNA reads TGCAGTGCTAGAATAAAGGGTCGAAAGAGACGCACCATATATTTT.

This clonotype turned up a few times. V and J are TRBV7-2 and TRBJ2-6, with TRBD1 matching 11 bases. The CDR3 contains 17 residues. Germline V gene data show CDR1 as SGHTA and CDR2 as FQGNSA. Germline trimming cut 3 bases from V and 1 base from J; bases unmatched to any gene: 2. CDR3: CASSLGQGVSGANVLTF. CDR3 DNA: TGTGCCAGCAGCTTGGGACAGGGGGTATCTGGGGCCAACGTCCTGACTTTC.

The chain couples TRBV7-2 to TRBJ1-2, with 7 bases identical to TRBD1. The V gene's germline CDR1 is SGHTA and CDR2 FQGNSA. This CDR3 region has 14 residues. Germline trimming cut 4 bases from V and 4 bases from J; bases unmatched to any gene: 6. The CDR3 sequence: CASSSQGPGYGYTF. CDR3 DNA: TGTGCCAGCAGCTCACAGGGGCCGGGCTATGGCTACACCTTC.

This chain uses TRBV5-6 with TRBJ2-7; D may match TRBD1 or TRBD2 (6 bases each). V was pared by 6 bases and J by 5 bases, with 18 bases between. Germline CDR1 reads SGHDT; CDR2 reads YYEEEE. The CDR3 is 14 residues long. CDR3 in amino acids: CASTMSTGAHEQYF. The CDR3 nucleotides read TGTGCCAGCACCATGAGCACGGGGGCCCACGAGCAGTACTTC.

Remarks on this clonotype: Germline is not matched at one junction end, which may reflect a read error. The V and J genes are TRBV4-1 and TRBJ2-6; weak D call: TRBD1 (5 bases). This CDR3 contains 17 residues. Germline V CDR1 and CDR2: MGHRA, YSYEKL. CDR3 in DNA: TGCGCCAGCAGCCAAGGCGCTTGGGGCTCTTGGGCCAACGTCCTGACTTTC. Translating gives CASSQGAWGSWANVLTF.

The rearrangement joins TRBV5-5 to TRBJ2-1, with a weak D call TRBD2 (7 bases). Trimming cost V 1 base and J 8 bases, with 13 bases left between them. CDR3 size: 14 residues. CDR1 is SGHKS, CDR2 YYEKEE, per germline (reference sequence). CDR3 in DNA: TGTGCCAGCAGCTTGTTTACAGGGAGGGATGAGCAGTTCTTC. Translating it yields CASSLFTGRDEQFF. Full variable domain (missing parts from reference TRBV5-5 and TRBJ2-1): DAGVTQSPTHLIKTRGQQVTLRCSPISGHKSVSWYQQVLGQGPQFIFQYYEKEERGRGNFPDRFSARQFPNYSSELNVNALLLGDSALYLCASSLFTGRDEQFFGPGTRLTVL.

The genes are TRBV29-1 and TRBJ1-1; D gene ambiguous. V was clipped by 1 base and J by 2 bases, with 5 bases between them. CDR3 length: 12 residues. Germline CDR1 reads SQVTM; CDR2 reads ANQGSEA. CDR3 sequence (DNA): TGCAGCGTTGAAGGCGACAACACTGAAGCTTTCTTT. Encoded protein: CSVEGDNTEAFF.

This clonotype was found many times. The V and J genes are TRBV7-9 and TRBJ2-7; D is unresolved. Germline V gives CDR1 SEHNR, CDR2 FQNEAQ (reference sequence). This CDR3 has 14 amino acids. Trimming pared 2 bases from V and 0 bases from J, leaving 8 bases between. CDR3 DNA: TGTGCCAGCAGCTTACAGAGTAGCTCCTACGAGCAGTACTTC. Its protein product is CASSLQSSSYEQYF.

The rearrangement uses TRBV21-1 and TRBJ1-1. TRBV21-1 is a pseudogene. The CDR3 is 13 residues long. In DNA form, the CDR3 reads TGTGCCAGCAGCAAAGTGGGTAAAACTGAAGCTTTCTTT. It yields the protein CASSKVGKTEAFF.

This clonotype was seen a few times. A junction end diverges from the germline sequence, so it may reflect a read error. V usage is TRBV7-9 and J usage is TRBJ1-1; D remains ambiguous. Germline values: CDR1 SEHNR, CDR2 FQNEAQ (reference sequence). This CDR3 is 13 amino acids long. The CDR3 sequence: CAGRTNMGTEAFF. The CDR3 bases are TGTGCCGGCAGGACCAATATGGGCACTGAAGCTTTCTTT.

The genes are TRBV12-3 or TRBV12-4 and TRBJ2-7; D ambiguous. Deletions cut 8 bases from V and 5 bases from J, with 19 bases between. CDR3 length: 14 residues. CDR3 loop: CASSISGRGHEQYF. CDR3 sequence (DNA): TGTGCCAGCTCCATTTCGGGTCGAGGTCACGAGCAGTACTTC.

The rearrangement links TRBV5-1 to TRBJ2-1; a weak D match, TRBD1 (5 bases). Germline CDR1 reads SGHRS; CDR2 reads YFSETQ. V shed 7 bases and J shed 9 bases, with 17 bases lying between them. The CDR3 has 13 residues. CDR3 amino acids: CASAQGVSGEQFF. CDR3 coding DNA: TGCGCCAGCGCGCAAGGGGTATCGGGTGAGCAGTTCTTC.